Following are 6 T cell receptor beta chains from one sample sequenced in a study of cytomegalovirus exposure and HLA in healthy donors. PCR involved 60 Vbeta and 13 Jbeta primers. Produced via immunoSEQ multiplex PCR; TCRdb's table is partial and in-frame only. The sample consists of over 55,000 clones, more than 70% of them appearing once. What was sequenced was PBMCs. The receptors stem from a man aged 18 to 30 in good health and CMV-seronegative.

This clone appeared a single time. This rearrangement joins TRBV4-2 to TRBJ1-1; D is unresolved. Per germline, CDR1 LGHNA and CDR2 YNFKEQ. V lost 1 base to trimming and J lost 3 bases, with 12 bases between them. The CDR3 contains 15 residues. The CDR3, as DNA: TGTGCCAGCAGCCAAGGAGGAGGGTGGGACACTGAAGCTTTCTTT. Protein: CASSQGGGWDTEAFF.

This clone appeared a single time. This chain joins TRBV28 and TRBJ2-7; 9 bases match TRBD1. Germline CDR1 reads MDHEN; CDR2 reads SYDVKM. The CDR3 totals 15 residues. The trim removed 5 bases at V and 2 bases at J, leaving 7 bases unmatched. DNA for the CDR3: TGTGCCAGCAGTCCCCGCGGGACAGGGACCTACGAGCAGTACTTC. As protein: CASSPRGTGTYEQYF.

This clone was seen a single time. The chain employs TRBV7-3 and TRBJ2-6; D is perhaps TRBD1 (5 bases). Between the trimmed V and J ends, which lost 5 bases and 0 bases, there was a span of 8 bases. This CDR3 is 15 amino acids long. CDR1 is SGHTA, CDR2 FQGTGA, per germline. CDR3 nucleotide sequence: TGTGCCAGCAGCCCACAGGTCTCTGGGGCCAACGTCCTGACTTTC. Amino acid sequence: CASSPQVSGANVLTF.

The chain employs TRBV4-1 and TRBJ1-4; 10 nucleotides line up with TRBD1. V shed 4 bases and J 7 bases; nucleotides not matched to a gene: 6. There are 15 residues in the CDR3. Germline V CDR1 and CDR2: MGHRA, YSYEKL. CDR3 in DNA: TGCGCCAGCAGCCTCCGGACAGGGGGAGGTGAAAAACTGTTTTTT. Translated: CASSLRTGGGEKLFF.

The rearrangement joins TRBV6-5 to TRBJ2-7; TRBD1 aligns across 8 bases. There are 14 residues in the CDR3. From germline, CDR1 is MNHEY and CDR2 SVGAGI. After removal of 5 bases from V and 2 bases from J, the junction contained 5 bases not matched to a gene. DNA of the CDR3: TGTGCCAGCAGTCCTCGGACAGGGCCCTACGAGCAGTACTTC. Protein sequence: CASSPRTGPYEQYF.

CDR3 bases: TGTGCCAGCAGCTTACAAACAGGGGGCGCGTACGAGCAGTACTTC. It specifies CASSLQTGGAYEQYF. This chain joins TRBV7-2 and TRBJ2-7; 9 bases match TRBD1. The V gene's germline CDR1 is SGHTA and CDR2 FQGNSA. The CDR3 has 15 amino acids. The junction had 6 bases not matched to a gene; V was cut back by 2 bases and J by 4 bases.